The T cell receptor beta chain described here comes from a study of shared T cell receptors in the human thymus. Sequenced by immunoSEQ multiplex PCR; TCRdb stores in-frame clones only, minus some. The repertoire includes 600,000 or so clones, around 87% of them detected once, and 0.0094% sits in the top ten. The CDR3 runs to 16 residues. Losses at the gene ends were 6 bases for V and 4 bases for J; bases not matched to a gene: 10. Germline CDR1 and CDR2: MDHEN and SYDVKM. The sample was also reused in another study, on human thymus T cells.

The receptor comes from a boy under two years old with a congenital heart defect. Sequencing was performed on thymocytes. J is TRBJ2-1 and V is TRBV28, with 9 nucleotides matching TRBD2. The CDR3, as DNA: TGTGCCAGCAGCCCCGGTCTAGCGGGACTGTACAATGAGCAGTTCTTC. Its translation is CASSPGLAGLYNEQFF.